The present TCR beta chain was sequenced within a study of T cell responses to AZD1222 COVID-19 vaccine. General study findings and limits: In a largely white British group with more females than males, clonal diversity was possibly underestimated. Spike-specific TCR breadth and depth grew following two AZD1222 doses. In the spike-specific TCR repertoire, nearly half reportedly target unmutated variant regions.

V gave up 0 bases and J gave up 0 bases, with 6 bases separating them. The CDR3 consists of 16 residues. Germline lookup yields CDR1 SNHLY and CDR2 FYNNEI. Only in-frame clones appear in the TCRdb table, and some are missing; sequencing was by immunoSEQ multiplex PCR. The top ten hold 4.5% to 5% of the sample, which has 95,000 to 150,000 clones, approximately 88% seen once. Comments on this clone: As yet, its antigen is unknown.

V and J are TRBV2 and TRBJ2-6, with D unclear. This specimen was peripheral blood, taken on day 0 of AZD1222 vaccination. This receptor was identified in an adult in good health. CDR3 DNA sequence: TGTGCCAGCAGTGAAGCGCCCACCTCTGGGGCCAACGTCCTGACTTTC. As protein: CASSEAPTSGANVLTF.